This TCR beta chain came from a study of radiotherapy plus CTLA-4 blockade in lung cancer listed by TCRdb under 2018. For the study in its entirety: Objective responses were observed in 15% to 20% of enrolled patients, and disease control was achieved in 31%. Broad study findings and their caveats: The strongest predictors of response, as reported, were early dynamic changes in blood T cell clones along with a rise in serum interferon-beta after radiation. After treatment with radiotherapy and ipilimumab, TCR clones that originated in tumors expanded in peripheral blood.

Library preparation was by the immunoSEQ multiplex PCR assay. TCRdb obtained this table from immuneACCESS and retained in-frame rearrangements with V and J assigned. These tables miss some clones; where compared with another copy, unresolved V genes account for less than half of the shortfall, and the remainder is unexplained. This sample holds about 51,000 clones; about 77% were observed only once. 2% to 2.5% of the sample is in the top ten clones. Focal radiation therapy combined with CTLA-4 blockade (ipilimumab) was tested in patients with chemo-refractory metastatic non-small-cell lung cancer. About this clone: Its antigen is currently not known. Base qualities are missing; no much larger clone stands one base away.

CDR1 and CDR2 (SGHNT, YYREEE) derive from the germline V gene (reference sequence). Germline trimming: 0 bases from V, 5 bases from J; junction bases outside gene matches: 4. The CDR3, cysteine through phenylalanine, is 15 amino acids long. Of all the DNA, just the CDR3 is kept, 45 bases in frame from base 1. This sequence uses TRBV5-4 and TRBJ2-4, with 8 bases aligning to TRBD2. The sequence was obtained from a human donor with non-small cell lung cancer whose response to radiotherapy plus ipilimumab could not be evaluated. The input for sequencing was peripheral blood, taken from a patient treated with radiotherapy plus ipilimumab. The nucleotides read TGTGCCAGCAGCTTGGGGGCGGGGGGTCAAAACATTCAGTACTTC. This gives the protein CASSLGAGGQNIQYF.